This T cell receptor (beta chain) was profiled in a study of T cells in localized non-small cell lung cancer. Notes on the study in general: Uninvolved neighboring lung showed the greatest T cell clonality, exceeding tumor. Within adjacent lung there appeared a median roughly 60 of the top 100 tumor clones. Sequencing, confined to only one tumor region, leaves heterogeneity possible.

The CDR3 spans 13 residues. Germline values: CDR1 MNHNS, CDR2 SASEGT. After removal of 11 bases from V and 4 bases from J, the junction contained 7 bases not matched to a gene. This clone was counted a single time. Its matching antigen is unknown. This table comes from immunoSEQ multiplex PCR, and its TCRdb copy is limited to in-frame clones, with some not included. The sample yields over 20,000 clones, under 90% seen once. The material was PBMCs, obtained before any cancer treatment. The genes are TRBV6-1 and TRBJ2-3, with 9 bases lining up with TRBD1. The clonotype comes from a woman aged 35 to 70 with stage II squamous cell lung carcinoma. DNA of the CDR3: TGTGCCTCCGGACAGGGGAGGGCAGATACGCAGTATTTT. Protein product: CASGQGRADTQYF.